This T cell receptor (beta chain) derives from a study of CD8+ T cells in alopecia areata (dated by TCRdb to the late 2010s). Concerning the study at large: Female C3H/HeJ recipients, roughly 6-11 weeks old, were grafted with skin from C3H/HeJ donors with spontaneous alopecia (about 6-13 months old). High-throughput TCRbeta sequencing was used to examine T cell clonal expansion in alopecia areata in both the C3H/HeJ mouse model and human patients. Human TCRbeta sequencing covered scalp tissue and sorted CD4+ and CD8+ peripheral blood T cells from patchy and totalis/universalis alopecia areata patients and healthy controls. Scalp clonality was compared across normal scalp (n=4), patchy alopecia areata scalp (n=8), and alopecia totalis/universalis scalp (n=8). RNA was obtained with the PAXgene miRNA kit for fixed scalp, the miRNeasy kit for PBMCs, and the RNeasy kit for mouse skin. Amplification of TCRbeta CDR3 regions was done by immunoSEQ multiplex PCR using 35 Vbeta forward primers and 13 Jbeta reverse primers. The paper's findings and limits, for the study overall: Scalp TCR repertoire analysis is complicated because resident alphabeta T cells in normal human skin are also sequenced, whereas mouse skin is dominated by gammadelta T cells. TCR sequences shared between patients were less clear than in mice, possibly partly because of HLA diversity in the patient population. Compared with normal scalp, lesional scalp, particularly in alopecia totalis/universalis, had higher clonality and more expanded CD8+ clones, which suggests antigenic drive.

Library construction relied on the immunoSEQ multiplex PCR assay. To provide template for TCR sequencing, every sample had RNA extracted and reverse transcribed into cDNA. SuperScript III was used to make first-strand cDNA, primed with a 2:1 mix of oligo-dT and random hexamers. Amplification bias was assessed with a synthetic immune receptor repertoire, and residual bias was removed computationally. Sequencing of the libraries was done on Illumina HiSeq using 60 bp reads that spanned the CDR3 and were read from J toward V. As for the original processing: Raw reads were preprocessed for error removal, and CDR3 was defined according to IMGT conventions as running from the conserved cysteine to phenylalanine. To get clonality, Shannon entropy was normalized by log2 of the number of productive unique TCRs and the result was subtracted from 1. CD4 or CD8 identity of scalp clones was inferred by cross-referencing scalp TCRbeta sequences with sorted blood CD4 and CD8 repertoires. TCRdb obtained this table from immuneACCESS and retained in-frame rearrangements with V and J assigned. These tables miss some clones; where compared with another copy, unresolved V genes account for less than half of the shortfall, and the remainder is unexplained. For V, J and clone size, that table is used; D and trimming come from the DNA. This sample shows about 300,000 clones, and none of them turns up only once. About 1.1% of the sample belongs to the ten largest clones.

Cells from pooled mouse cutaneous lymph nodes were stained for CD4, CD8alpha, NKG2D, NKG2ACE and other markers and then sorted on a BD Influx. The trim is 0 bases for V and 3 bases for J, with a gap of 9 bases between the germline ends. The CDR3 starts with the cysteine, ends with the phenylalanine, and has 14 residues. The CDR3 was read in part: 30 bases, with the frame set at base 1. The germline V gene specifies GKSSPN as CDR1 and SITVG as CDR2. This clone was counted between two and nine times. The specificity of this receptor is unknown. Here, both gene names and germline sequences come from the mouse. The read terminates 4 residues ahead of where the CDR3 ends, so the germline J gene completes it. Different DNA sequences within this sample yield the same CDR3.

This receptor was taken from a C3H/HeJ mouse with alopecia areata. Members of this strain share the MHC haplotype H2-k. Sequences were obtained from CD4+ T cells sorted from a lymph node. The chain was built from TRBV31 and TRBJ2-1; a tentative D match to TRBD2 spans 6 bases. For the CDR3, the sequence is CAWSLAGGYAEQFF. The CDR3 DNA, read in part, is TGTGCCTGGAGTCTAGCGGGGGGCTATGCT.